What follows are 27 T cell receptor beta chains derived from one specimen sequenced in a study of blood T cell repertoires in COVID-19. The protocol was immunoSEQ multiplex PCR, while the TCRdb copy is restricted to in-frame clones and leaves out a portion. The data show around 260,000 clones, 88% seen once. Source material: peripheral blood. The receptors come from a human donor in a cohort sampled during active COVID-19.

The chain recombines TRBV29-1 with TRBJ2-3; D may be TRBD2 (5 bases). V lost 0 bases, J lost 7 bases, and 20 bases lay in between. The germline V gene has CDR1 SQVTM and CDR2 ANQGSEA. The CDR3 is 16 amino acids. CDR3 residues: CSVEDPGLAPRNTQYF. CDR3 DNA sequence: TGCAGCGTTGAAGATCCTGGACTCGCCCCCAGGAATACGCAGTATTTT.

The genes are TRBV6-1 and TRBJ1-5; a possible D gene is TRBD1 (5 bases). The germline CDR1 and CDR2 sequences are MNHNS and SASEGT. The CDR3 totals 14 residues. Trimming removed 0 bases from V and 6 bases from J, with 9 bases in between. CDR3 protein: CASSEAGTFQPQHF. CDR3 coding DNA: TGTGCCAGCAGTGAAGCCGGGACTTTTCAGCCCCAGCATTTT.

The rearrangement joins TRBV3-1 (or the pseudogene TRBV3-2) to TRBJ2-1; 10 bases align to TRBD2. Germline V gene data show CDR1 as LGHDT and CDR2 as YNNKEL (reference sequence). The J segment lost 4 bases and the V segment lost 4 bases, leaving 4 bases of the junction unmatched. CDR3 length: 15 amino acids. Here the CDR3 reads CASSLLAGSYNEQFF. In DNA, the CDR3 is TGTGCCAGCAGCCTACTAGCGGGAAGTTACAATGAGCAGTTCTTC.

CDR3 sequence reads: CASSSYRFSGYNEQFF. In nucleotides, the CDR3 is TGTGCCAGCAGCTCCTACCGCTTCTCAGGGTACAATGAGCAGTTCTTC. The V gene is TRBV7-2, the J gene TRBJ2-1; possibly TRBD1 for D (5 bases). CDR3 length: 16 amino acids. V gave up 4 bases and J gave up 4 bases, with 17 bases separating them. CDR1 is SGHTA and CDR2 is FQGNSA in the germline V gene.

The chain links TRBV25-1 to TRBJ2-5; 8 bases line up with TRBD1. This CDR3 is 16 amino acids long. After removal of 2 bases from V and 4 bases from J, the junction contained 9 bases not matched to a gene. Germline-derived CDR1 and CDR2 are MGHDK and SYGVNS. CDR3 amino acids: CASSEDPQGARETQYF. In DNA, the CDR3 is TGTGCCAGCAGTGAAGACCCCCAGGGGGCGAGAGAGACCCAGTACTTC.

CDR3 DNA sequence: TGCGCCAGCAGCCCCCGGACAGGGGGACCAGAGACCCAGTACTTC. Translating gives CASSPRTGGPETQYF. The gene calls are TRBV5-1 and TRBJ2-5, with 10 bases identical to TRBD1. CDR3 length equals 15 residues. The germline V gene encodes CDR1 SGHRS and CDR2 YFSETQ. With 4 bases clipped from V and 4 bases from J, the junction kept 7 bases outside the gene matches.

The chain's CDR3 is CASSVTEGLGEQYF. CDR3 DNA: TGTGCCAGCAGCGTAACGGAGGGCCTGGGAGAGCAGTACTTC. V usage is TRBV9 and J usage is TRBJ2-7; possibly TRBD2 for D (6 bases). This CDR3 spans 14 amino acids. Germline V CDR1 and CDR2: SGDLS, YYNGEE. V was clipped by 1 base and J by 7 bases, with 15 bases between them.

The gene calls are TRBV6-5 and TRBJ1-5; D is perhaps TRBD1 (5 bases). Germline V gene lookup returns CDR1 MNHEY and CDR2 SVGAGI. This CDR3 has 15 residues. V was shortened by 5 bases and J by 7 bases, with 18 bases between the two germline ends. CDR3 amino acids: CASSTAGRAGQPQHF. The DNA of the CDR3 is TGTGCCAGCAGTACTGCAGGGAGGGCCGGCCAGCCCCAGCATTTT.

This clone appeared once. The chain has TRBV7-2 and TRBJ1-5; D gene ambiguous. The length of the CDR3 is 14 residues. Germline V gene sequence: CDR1 SGHTA, CDR2 FQGNSA. Between the trimmed V and J ends, which lost 0 bases and 9 bases, there was a span of 12 bases. CDR3 nucleotide sequence: TGTGCCAGCAGCTTAGCGATGCAGTCATCGCCCCAGCATTTT. Amino acids: CASSLAMQSSPQHF.

V and J are TRBV6-2 or TRBV6-3 and TRBJ1-1, with 9 bases lining up with TRBD1. The CDR3 is 16 amino acids. J was trimmed by 4 bases and V by 3 bases; bases with no gene match: 9. Germline CDR1 MNHEY, CDR2 SVGEGT. Written as DNA, the CDR3 is TGTGCCAGCAGTTATGTCACAGGGGGCGTGGGCACTGAAGCTTTCTTT. It encodes CASSYVTGGVGTEAFF.

The chain uses TRBV12-5 and TRBJ1-1, with D perhaps TRBD1 (6 bases). There are 17 residues in the CDR3. CDR1 and CDR2 from the germline V gene are LGHNT and FRNRAP. V lost 5 bases to trimming and J lost 3 bases, with 22 bases between them. CDR3 protein: CASGLQLSDSPYTEAFF. The CDR3, as DNA: TGTGCTAGTGGTCTACAACTGTCGGACAGCCCTTACACTGAAGCTTTCTTT. Filled out from reference TRBV12-5 and TRBJ1-1, the complete variable domain reads DARVTQTPRHKVTEMGQEVTMRCQPILGHNTVFWYRQTMMQGLELLAYFRNRAPLDDSGMPKDRFSAEMPDATLATLKIQPSEPRDSAVYFCASGLQLSDSPYTEAFFGQGTRLTVV.

The chain links TRBV6-5 to TRBJ1-6, with 7 bases matching TRBD1. The CDR3 length is 15 residues. V was clipped by 5 bases and J by 4 bases; unmatched bases: 5. Germline CDR1 is MNHEY and CDR2 is SVGAGI. The CDR3 loop reads CASSTGTAYNSPLHF. CDR3 DNA: TGTGCCAGCAGTACTGGGACAGCTTATAATTCACCCCTCCACTTT.

The rearrangement joins TRBV28 to TRBJ2-7; tentatively, D is TRBD1 (7 bases). The germline V and J ends were trimmed by 6 bases and 2 bases, with 20 bases remaining between them. This CDR3 has 16 residues. CDR1 and CDR2 from the germline V gene are MDHEN and SYDVKM. CDR3 region: CASSPGRTGRPYEQYF. As DNA, the CDR3 is TGTGCCAGCAGCCCGGGGAGGACAGGTCGCCCCTACGAGCAGTACTTC.

The rearrangement joins TRBV27 to TRBJ1-2, with D maybe TRBD1 (5 bases). This CDR3 region has 14 residues. Germline-derived CDR1 and CDR2 are MNHEY and SMNVEV (reference sequence). The V end lost 4 bases, the J end lost 4 bases, and 13 bases lay between the germline ends. The CDR3 spells CASSYRGNIYGYTF. In DNA, the CDR3 is TGTGCCAGCAGTTATAGGGGAAACATCTATGGCTACACCTTC.

This clone has just one count. The chain employs TRBV6-5 and TRBJ2-1, with TRBD2 matching over 11 bases. The germline gives CDR1 MNHEY, CDR2 SVGAGI. The CDR3 length is 15 residues. Trimming removed 2 bases from V and 14 bases from J; junction bases left unmatched: 11. This CDR3 is CASSYGPSGRSGEFF. The CDR3 nucleotides read TGTGCCAGCAGTTACGGGCCTAGCGGGAGGTCCGGGGAGTTCTTC.

V usage is TRBV7-2 and J usage is TRBJ1-1, with D possibly being TRBD1 (5 bases). Germline CDR1 reads SGHTA; CDR2 reads FQGNSA. This CDR3 spans 14 amino acids. The V gene lost 3 bases and the J gene lost 0 bases, with 8 bases spanning the gap. CDR3 sequence: CASSFGGMNTEAFF. Written as DNA, the CDR3 is TGTGCCAGCAGCTTCGGGGGTATGAACACTGAAGCTTTCTTT.

V usage is TRBV7-9 and J usage is TRBJ1-4, with 10 bases aligning to TRBD1. V shed 5 bases and J 8 bases; nucleotides not matched to a gene: 8. This CDR3 spans 15 amino acids. Germline V lookup: CDR1 SEHNR, CDR2 FQNEAQ (reference sequence). CDR3 in amino acids: CASSAQGQGYEKLFF. The CDR3 DNA is TGTGCCAGCAGCGCCCAGGGACAGGGGTACGAAAAACTGTTTTTT.

This sequence joins TRBV9 and TRBJ2-7; weak D call: TRBD1 (5 bases). Germline V gene data show CDR1 as SGDLS and CDR2 as YYNGEE. This CDR3 spans 13 amino acids. The ends were cut back, 2 bases at V and 4 bases at J, with 10 bases in the middle. The CDR3 region has the DNA TGTGCCAGCAGCGTGGAAGACAGATACGAGCAGTACTTC. As protein: CASSVEDRYEQYF.

The chain joins TRBV5-1 to TRBJ1-1; TRBD1 matches 7 bases. This CDR3 comprises 15 residues. Germline V gene lookup returns CDR1 SGHRS and CDR2 YFSETQ. Trimming at V came to 0 bases and at J to 1 base, leaving 3 bases not matched to a gene. The CDR3 loop reads CASSLEGAGNTEAFF. The CDR3, as DNA: TGCGCCAGCAGCTTGGAGGGGGCAGGGAACACTGAAGCTTTCTTT.

The rearrangement joins TRBV7-3 to TRBJ2-1; TRBD2 matches at 7 bases. The CDR3 covers 16 residues. Germline V gene lookup returns CDR1 SGHTA and CDR2 FQGTGA. The ends lost 0 bases at V and 3 bases at J; junction bases unmatched: 5. CDR3 sequence reads: CASSLTRAGLYNEQFF. DNA of the CDR3: TGTGCCAGCAGCTTAACGAGAGCGGGGCTCTACAATGAGCAGTTCTTC. Variable domain in full (rest from reference TRBV7-3 and TRBJ2-1): GAGVSQTPSNKVTEKGKYVELRCDPISGHTALYWYRQSLGQGPEFLIYFQGTGAADDSGLPNDRFFAVRPEGSVSTLKIQRTERGDSAVYLCASSLTRAGLYNEQFFGPGTRLTVL.

The V call is TRBV14, the J call TRBJ2-5, with 9 bases aligning to TRBD2. Germline V gene data show CDR1 as SGHDN and CDR2 as FVKESK. V lost 0 bases, J lost 4 bases, and 12 bases stayed unmatched. There are 18 residues in the CDR3. CDR3 residues: CASSQERPNSGRGETQYF. CDR3 coding DNA: TGTGCCAGCAGCCAAGAACGCCCAAATAGCGGGAGAGGAGAGACCCAGTACTTC.

This clone was counted once. This chain uses TRBV4-3 with TRBJ1-2; D possibly corresponds to TRBD1 (6 bases). The CDR3 loop spans 16 amino acids. Germline CDR1 reads LGHNA; CDR2 reads YSLEER. The V and J ends lost 0 bases and 3 bases respectively, with 14 bases between them. The CDR3 region is CASSQDHRAKYYGYTF. CDR3 DNA: TGCGCCAGCAGCCAAGACCACAGGGCGAAATACTATGGCTACACCTTC.

The rearrangement joins TRBV19 to TRBJ1-1; D is undetermined. This CDR3 contains 13 residues. Germline V CDR1 and CDR2: LNHDA, SQIVND (reference sequence). V lost 5 bases to trimming and J lost 5 bases, with 12 bases between them. The CDR3 DNA is TGTGCCAGTAGTTCCACCCGAGGGACTGAAGCTTTCTTT. This gives the protein CASSSTRGTEAFF.

The chain is built from TRBV28 and TRBJ1-5; TRBD1 might be the D (5 bases). The CDR3 is made up of 17 amino acids. V was shortened by 10 bases and J by 6 bases, with 28 bases between the two germline ends. CDR1 and CDR2 (germline): MDHEN, SYDVKM. DNA of the CDR3: TGTGCCATTACTCCCCCCATTGGTGGGAGGGGCGGTCAGCCCCAGCATTTT. Translation gives CAITPPIGGRGGQPQHF.

This clone appeared a few times. The chain combines TRBV5-4 with TRBJ2-6, with TRBD1 matching 8 bases. Trimming removed 3 bases from V and 0 bases from J; junction bases left unmatched: 2. CDR3 length: 16 residues. The germline V gene encodes CDR1 SGHNT and CDR2 YYREEE (reference sequence). CDR3 nucleotides: TGTGCCAGCAGCTGGGACAGGAGCTCTGGGGCCAACGTCCTGACTTTC. It is translated as CASSWDRSSGANVLTF. The whole variable domain, remainder taken from reference TRBV5-4 and TRBJ2-6, is ETGVTQSPTHLIKTRGQQVTLRCSSQSGHNTVSWYQQALGQGPQFIFQYYREEENGRGNFPPRFSGLQFPNYSSELNVNALELDDSALYLCASSWDRSSGANVLTFGAGSRLTVL.

In this sample, this clone turned up once. J is TRBJ1-3 and V is TRBV5-8; D is unresolved. V was trimmed by 1 base and J by 1 base, leaving 12 bases between them. The CDR3 loop spans 16 amino acids. Germline V CDR1 and CDR2: SGHTS, YDEGEE. The CDR3 bases are TGTGCCAGCAGCTTGTACGGTTCTGTATCTGGAAACACCATATATTTT. Translating gives CASSLYGSVSGNTIYF.

The chain has TRBV7-2 and TRBJ2-5; 8 bases fit TRBD2. This CDR3 contains 16 residues. V shed 1 base, J shed 1 base, and the junction held 5 bases outside the gene matches. Germline V gene data show CDR1 as SGHTA and CDR2 as FQGNSA. Written as DNA, the CDR3 is TGTGCCAGCAGCTTAGGGGGCGGGGGGAGCCAAGAGACCCAGTACTTC. It encodes CASSLGGGGSQETQYF.